A selection of T cell receptor beta chains follows, all from one sample in a study of siplizumab effects on memory and regulatory T cells. Produced via immunoSEQ multiplex PCR; TCRdb's table is partial and in-frame only. The repertoire consists of more than 85,000 clones, with around 90% occurring once and the leading ten covering 0.55% to 0.85%. The sample was Tregs sorted from blood. Source of these receptors: a human donor in good health. The CDR3 runs from the conserved cysteine through the conserved F or W. The D gene is left open where the match is weak. Clone size appears in some rows only: once, few, many, or a class for an expanded clone.

j_call d_call clone_size v_call cdr3_aa cdr3_nt
TRBJ2-7 TRBD2 once TRBV10-3 CAISGTSGSYEQYF TGTGCCATCAGTGGAACTAGCGGGAGCTACGAGCAGTACTTC
TRBJ1-3 . . TRBV9 CASSVGAGSGNTIYF TGTGCCAGCAGCGTAGGGGCAGGCTCTGGAAACACCATATATTTT
TRBJ2-1 TRBD2 . TRBV10-3 CAISEPGSRTRGGRPNEQFF TGTGCCATCAGTGAGCCGGGCTCACGAACCCGGGGCGGGAGACCCAATGAGCAGTTCTTC
TRBJ1-5 TRBD1 . TRBV4-1 CASSQDLEEGGLSNQPQHF TGCGCCAGCAGCCAAGACCTTGAGGAAGGGGGCCTGAGCAATCAGCCCCAGCATTTT
TRBJ1-1 . . TRBV28 CASTPEGLTRAAFF TGTGCCAGCACCCCCGAGGGGCTTACGAGGGCAGCTTTCTTT
TRBJ2-1 . . TRBV28 CASSLLGTAEQFF TGTGCCAGCAGTTTACTAGGGACGGCGGAGCAGTTCTTC
TRBJ2-6 . once TRBV5-1 CASSLARSGANVLTF TGCGCCAGCAGCTTGGCGAGGTCTGGGGCCAACGTCCTGACTTTC
TRBJ2-7 . . TRBV15 CATSRDSYEQYF TGTGCCACCAGCAGAGACTCCTACGAGCAGTACTTC
TRBJ1-4 TRBD1 . TRBV5-1 CASSTRQGDEKLFF TGCGCCAGCAGCACTAGACAGGGAGATGAAAAACTGTTTTTT
TRBJ1-5 TRBD1 . TRBV6-5 CASRGTVYSNQPQHF TGTGCCAGCAGGGGGACAGTCTATAGCAATCAGCCCCAGCATTTT
TRBJ2-5 TRBD2 . TRBV19 CASSIVSGRQETQYF TGTGCCAGTAGTATAGTTAGCGGGAGGCAAGAGACCCAGTACTTC
TRBJ2-1 . . TRBV2 CASRQGTYNEQFF TGTGCCAGCAGGCAGGGAACCTACAATGAGCAGTTCTTC
TRBJ2-1 . . TRBV5-6 CASSLVLGGQFF TGTGCCAGCAGCTTGGTTCTCGGGGGGCAGTTCTTC
TRBJ1-4 . . TRBV27 CASSFSGQTNEKLFF TGTGCCAGCAGTTTCTCGGGGCAGACTAATGAAAAACTGTTTTTT
TRBJ1-5 . few TRBV2 CASSVPVGDIQPQHF TGTGCCAGCAGTGTACCAGTGGGGGATATTCAGCCCCAGCATTTT
TRBJ2-6 . once TRBV5-5 CASSWGPGPGANVLTF TGTGCCAGCAGCTGGGGACCGGGGCCAGGGGCCAACGTCCTGACTTTC
TRBJ2-5 . once TRBV7-9 CASSLGLGETQYF TGTGCCAGCAGCTTAGGCCTTGGGGAGACCCAGTACTTC
TRBJ2-7 . . TRBV9 CASSVRWESNEQYF TGTGCCAGCAGCGTAAGGTGGGAGTCTAACGAGCAGTACTTC
TRBJ2-7 TRBD1 . TRBV10-2 CASSWDRDSYEQYF TGCGCCAGCAGTTGGGACAGGGACTCCTACGAGCAGTACTTC
TRBJ2-7 . . TRBV19 CASSETSRAYEQYF TGTGCCAGTAGTGAGACTAGTAGGGCCTACGAGCAGTACTTC
TRBJ2-7 . once TRBV6-5 CASSSPMRSYEQYF TGTGCCAGCAGTTCCCCCATGCGGTCCTACGAGCAGTACTTC
TRBJ1-2 . . TRBV19 CASSIFGLDGYTF TGTGCCAGTAGTATTTTTGGCCTGGATGGCTACACCTTC
TRBJ1-2 TRBD1 . TRBV7-9 CASTLQGATRGYGYTF TGTGCCAGCACCCTACAGGGGGCCACGCGAGGCTATGGCTACACCTTC
TRBJ1-2 . few TRBV27 CASSFRGSYGYTF TGTGCCAGCAGTTTCAGGGGAAGCTATGGCTACACCTTC
TRBJ2-7 . once TRBV7-9 CASSLLREQYF TGTGCCAGCAGCCTCTTACGTGAGCAGTACTTC
TRBJ2-1 TRBD2 . TRBV19 CASSIKLASNEQFF TGTGCCAGTAGTATAAAACTAGCGTCCAATGAGCAGTTCTTC
TRBJ1-1 . . TRBV11-3 CASSLGPQAEAFF TGTGCCAGCAGCTTAGGGCCTCAGGCTGAAGCTTTCTTT
TRBJ2-7 . . TRBV10-3 CAISIGSSGSSREYF TGTGCCATCAGTATAGGGTCGTCAGGGAGCTCCAGGGAGTACTTC
TRBJ1-4 TRBD1 . TRBV5-1 CASSLVPDRANEKLFF TGCGCCAGCAGCTTGGTGCCAGACAGGGCGAATGAAAAACTGTTTTTT
TRBJ2-3 TRBD1 . TRBV13 CASSLWVLGQRKDTQYF TGTGCCAGCAGCTTATGGGTGCTGGGACAGAGAAAAGATACGCAGTATTTT
TRBJ2-1 . . TRBV4-1 CASSQDVNEQFF TGCGCCAGCAGCCAAGATGTCAATGAGCAGTTCTTC
TRBJ1-1 . . TRBV19 CASSIEAFGAFF TGTGCCAGTAGTATAGAGGCATTTGGAGCTTTCTTT